The entry that follows covers one T cell receptor (beta chain) sequence. This clonotype appeared a few times. Its antigen remains undetermined. No base quality information exists; no much larger clone differs at one position. This entry is derived from a study of human T cells and chemical hapten exposure (dated by TCRdb to the early 2020s). A note on the overall study: For sensitization, 2% DPC in acetone was applied to a roughly 2 cm by roughly 2 cm area of upper inner arm skin. For TCR sequencing, blood came from twenty-nine alopecia patients at anywhere from one to four time points (pre-sensitization, 2, 6 and 24 weeks). Libraries were combined into a pool for sequencing, and differences in TCR yield between samples came mainly from small differences in library volumes within the pool. The patient cohort, mostly female, included alopecia areata with under or over 50% scalp involvement, alopecia totalis and alopecia universalis. The study tracked peripheral blood TCR repertoire changes in vivo during primary and secondary sensitization to the hapten diphenylcyclopropenone (DPC) in alopecia patients. Blood samples were taken from patients before sensitization (week 0) and then at 2, 6 and about 24 weeks after DPC sensitization. Throughout the roughly 26-week study period, patients were also given weekly therapeutic DPC doses on the scalp. Patch testing was performed on the upper back with Finn chambers containing 0.01% DPC, and the patch tests were scored after 6 days according to International Contact Dermatitis Research Group standards. Broad study findings and their caveats: No change with DPC sensitization was found in the number of TCRs above 1 in 1000 frequency, and no evidence of global repertoire structure alterations was found. Because every patient had alopecia, a presumed autoimmune disease, the patients' immune response might differ from that of healthy individuals. A positive correlation was found between the number of PT1 expanded TCRs and patch test score, with significance reached at thresholds 8, 16 and 32 but not 4. Significantly more large CDR3 similarity clusters were formed by expanded TCRs than by pre-sensitization or healthy control sets, consistent with antigen-driven responses. Repeated subsampling changed both the strength of the expansion versus patch-test correlation and the threshold at which that correlation became significant.

Library preparation employed RACE. The sequencer listed for this sample is NextSeq 500. During library preparation, unique molecular identifiers were attached to individual cDNA molecules so that TCRs could be counted quantitatively and reproducibly. From each blood RNA sample, both TCR alpha and TCR beta chains were sequenced. The study's processing was this. The median number of TCRs per sample was roughly 98,000, ranging from roughly 23,224 to 700,000. The Decombinator software suite was used to annotate the V, J and CDR3 of the TCR reads. For the PS versus PT1 abundance plots, all samples were subsampled to the same number of TCRs (28,000). Expanded TCRs were defined as absent before sensitization and observed at least eight times at the 2-week time point. Clones were called with MiXCR by TCRdb after fastp trimmed the public reads at Q25, and only in-frame beta chains were retained. Records with the same CDR3 protein are collapsed into one entry carrying the most frequent genes and DNA. For this entry, the V and J calls and clone size follow TCRdb and not the study's own pipeline. Counted in this sample were 100,000 or so distinct CDR3 sequences; under 40% of them appeared once. The ten largest clones capture around 2.7% of the sample.

The meaning of the sample's time point label: patch test 3, about 24 weeks after DPC sensitization. Interpreted using the paper, the treatment or condition label stands for: therapeutic diphenylcyclopropenone sensitization with weekly scalp DPC. At every patch-test visit, the blood draw took place before the patch test was put on. Patients were eligible if aged 18 to 70, diagnosed with alopecia and judged suitable for DPC therapy, and pregnant patients were excluded. Total RNA was extracted from unfractionated whole blood that had been collected in Tempus Blood RNA tubes. V is reduced by 5 bases and J by 7 bases, leaving a spacing of 17 bases between them. Reading from cysteine to phenylalanine, the CDR3 counts 13 amino acids. The DNA shown is the 39-base CDR3, in frame from base 1. The CDR1 and CDR2 encoded by the germline V gene (reference sequence) are DFQATT and SNEGSKA.

The sample was whole blood, taken in connection with sensitization to the hapten diphenylcyclopropenone (DPC). This receptor was taken from a man aged 35 to 55 with alopecia areata. Some clones in this sample may be carry-over from other donors' samples. The chain couples TRBV20-1 to TRBJ1-1; no D segment can be confidently identified. The CDR3 is CSAEGPSPYEAFF. The bases are TGCAGTGCTGAGGGCCCTAGCCCGTATGAAGCTTTCTTT.